The 25 T cell receptor beta chains given below trace back to one sample, sequenced in a study of blood T cell repertoires in COVID-19. Clones were sequenced by immunoSEQ multiplex PCR, and TCRdb holds only the in-frame ones, with some missing. Of over 200,000 clones detected, 90% to 95% appear once; the ten largest clones hold 1% to 1.5%. The material sequenced was peripheral blood. The receptors originated from a man aged 25 to 40 with acute or convalescent COVID-19.

The J gene is TRBJ1-5, the V gene TRBV19, with 7 bases fitting TRBD1. Per germline, CDR1 LNHDA and CDR2 SQIVND (reference sequence). V shed 2 bases and J 1 base; nucleotides not matched to a gene: 8. The CDR3 totals 17 residues. CDR3 in amino acids: CASSIWKGQKSNQPQHF. CDR3 DNA: TGTGCCAGTAGTATATGGAAGGGACAGAAGAGCAATCAGCCCCAGCATTTT.

This chain uses TRBV30 with TRBJ1-4; D unresolved. Germline lookup yields CDR1 GTSNPN and CDR2 SVGIG (reference sequence). The CDR3 covers 14 residues. V shed 4 bases and J shed 0 bases, with 9 bases lying between them. The CDR3 spells CAWTGRTTNEKLFF. As DNA, the CDR3 is TGTGCCTGGACAGGAAGGACAACTAATGAAAAACTGTTTTTT.

The chain employs TRBV27 and TRBJ1-1; weak D call: TRBD1 (6 bases). V shed 5 bases and J shed 6 bases, with 19 bases lying between them. The CDR3 runs 15 residues. The V gene's germline CDR1 is MNHEY and CDR2 SMNVEV (reference sequence). As DNA, the CDR3 is TGTGCCAGCAGTCCTAGGGGGGGAGCGCATGCTGAAGCTTTCTTT. As protein: CASSPRGGAHAEAFF.

Concerning this clone itself: This may arise from a read error, as a much more abundant clone is one base away. In the same sample, other DNA sequences code for this CDR3. This CDR3 is CASSLGQGNSPLHF. In DNA, the CDR3 is TGCGCCAGCAGCCTGGGACAGGGTAATTCACCCCTCCACTTT. This chain uses TRBV5-1 with TRBJ1-6; 9 nucleotides line up with TRBD1. The CDR3 covers 14 residues. CDR1 and CDR2 from the germline V gene are SGHRS and YFSETQ. The junction had 2 bases not matched to a gene; V was cut back by 4 bases and J by 6 bases.

The V call is TRBV11-3, the J call TRBJ2-1; TRBD2 might be the D (5 bases). V lost 2 bases, J lost 7 bases, and 15 bases lay in between. Germline-derived CDR1 and CDR2 are SGHNT and YENEEA. This CDR3 region has 15 residues. Written as DNA, the CDR3 is TGTGCCAGCAGCTTATTTTCCGGACTGAATAATGAGCAGTTCTTC. Protein sequence: CASSLFSGLNNEQFF.

The chain carries TRBV5-6 and TRBJ1-5, with D uncertain. This CDR3 region has 14 residues. The V and J ends lost 0 bases and 0 bases respectively, with 4 bases between them. Germline loops: CDR1 SGHDT, CDR2 YYEEEE. CDR3 nucleotides: TGTGCCAGCAGCTTGGATCGTAGCAATCAGCCCCAGCATTTT. This sequence encodes CASSLDRSNQPQHF.

The V call is TRBV10-1, the J call TRBJ2-7; D ambiguous. Germline CDR1 and CDR2: WNHNN and SYGVQD (reference sequence). The length of the CDR3 is 13 residues. Trimming took 0 bases from V and 2 from J, leaving 5 bases between them. The CDR3: CASSESTTYEQYF. As DNA, the CDR3 is TGCGCCAGCAGTGAGTCAACAACCTACGAGCAGTACTTC.

This chain uses TRBV4-1 with TRBJ2-3; 12 positions agree with TRBD2. Germline loops: CDR1 MGHRA, CDR2 YSYEKL. Losses at the gene ends were 2 bases for V and 4 bases for J; bases not matched to a gene: 4. The CDR3 runs 16 residues. The CDR3 DNA reads TGCGCCAGCAGCCAACTAGCGGGGGGGGTATCAGATACGCAGTATTTT. It translates to CASSQLAGGVSDTQYF.

The V and J genes are TRBV5-8 and TRBJ2-2; D not certain. V lost 4 bases, J lost 2 bases, and 3 bases lay in between. This CDR3 has 12 residues. Germline CDR1 reads SGHTS; CDR2 reads YDEGEE. CDR3 nucleotides: TGTGCCAGCAGCCAAAACACCGGGGAGCTGTTTTTT. This codes for CASSQNTGELFF.

The rearrangement uses TRBV18 and TRBJ1-1; D is unclear. V lost 3 bases and J lost 0, with 20 bases in between. CDR3 size: 18 residues. CDR1 KGHSH and CDR2 LQKENI come from the germline V gene. The CDR3 reads CASSPRTDYRALNTEAFF. CDR3 DNA: TGTGCCAGCTCACCTCGGACGGACTATCGAGCATTGAACACTGAAGCTTTCTTT. Looking up the rest from reference TRBV18 and TRBJ1-1 gives the full variable domain: NAGVMQNPRHLVRRRGQEARLRCSPMKGHSHVYWYRQLPEEGLKFMVYLQKENIIDESGMPKERFSAEFPKEGPSILRIQQVVRGDSAAYFCASSPRTDYRALNTEAFFGQGTRLTVV.

This clone was picked up one time. The V call is TRBV5-1, the J call TRBJ1-2, with D unclear. This CDR3 has 15 residues. Trimming removed 0 bases at V and 2 bases at J, with 11 bases between. From germline, CDR1 is SGHRS and CDR2 YFSETQ. The CDR3 protein is CASSLEVRANYGYTF. The CDR3 DNA reads TGCGCCAGCAGCTTGGAGGTCAGAGCGAACTATGGCTACACCTTC.

The chain carries TRBV5-5 and TRBJ2-3, with D uncertain. The CDR3 length is 14 residues. V lost 2 bases, J lost 4 bases, and 11 bases lay in between. The germline V gene encodes CDR1 SGHKS and CDR2 YYEKEE (reference sequence). Here the CDR3 DNA reads TGTGCCAGCAGCTTTAGAGGTAACGCAGATACGCAGTATTTT. This sequence encodes CASSFRGNADTQYF. The full variable domain, its missing parts supplied by reference TRBV5-5 and TRBJ2-3, is DAGVTQSPTHLIKTRGQQVTLRCSPISGHKSVSWYQQVLGQGPQFIFQYYEKEERGRGNFPDRFSARQFPNYSSELNVNALLLGDSALYLCASSFRGNADTQYFGPGTRLTVL.

V is TRBV4-2 and J is TRBJ2-1; 8 bases align to TRBD2. The junction had 9 bases not matched to a gene; V was cut back by 6 bases and J by 5 bases. The CDR3 loop spans 15 amino acids. The germline gives CDR1 LGHNA, CDR2 YNFKEQ. The DNA for the CDR3 is TGTGCCAGCAGGTTAGGCGGGGGGACCAACAATGAGCAGTTCTTC. This sequence encodes CASRLGGGTNNEQFF.

The chain uses TRBV7-9 and TRBJ2-1; tentative D call: TRBD2 (5 bases). V was trimmed by 7 bases and J by 9 bases, leaving 22 bases between them. Germline CDR1 SEHNR, CDR2 FQNEAQ (reference sequence). The CDR3 spans 15 residues. CDR3 nucleotide sequence: TGTGCCAGCACCCTTATGGGTCCGGGGTCCGGTGAGCAGTTCTTC. Translating it yields CASTLMGPGSGEQFF.

The chain has TRBV18 and TRBJ1-1; 7 bases line up with TRBD1. CDR1 is KGHSH and CDR2 is LQKENI in the germline V gene. This CDR3 contains 14 residues. Germline trimming cut 6 bases from V and 7 bases from J; bases unmatched to any gene: 11. DNA for the CDR3: TGTGCCAGCTCCCGTACGACAGGGCAAAGTGAAGCTTTCTTT. Translated: CASSRTTGQSEAFF.

V gene TRBV5-1 combines with J gene TRBJ2-1; TRBD2 is a possible D gene (5 bases). Between the trimmed V and J ends, which lost 7 bases and 0 bases, there was a span of 11 bases. Germline CDR1 is SGHRS and CDR2 is YFSETQ. The CDR3 loop spans 14 amino acids. As DNA, the CDR3 is TGCGCCAGCTCCGAGCGGTCCTCCTACAATGAGCAGTTCTTC. Its protein is CASSERSSYNEQFF.

This chain connects TRBV19 to TRBJ2-1; 7 positions match TRBD2. The CDR3 covers 12 residues. CDR1 is LNHDA, CDR2 SQIVND, per germline (reference sequence). The V and J ends lost 8 bases and 9 bases, in that order; junction bases with no gene match: 7. The CDR3 DNA is TGTGCCAGTGGGGGGGTGGGTGCTGAGCAGTTCTTC. Translation gives CASGGVGAEQFF.

The rearrangement joins TRBV6-4 to TRBJ2-3; TRBD2 aligns across 7 bases. The V gene end was trimmed by 4 bases and the J gene end by 0 bases; junction bases not matched to a gene: 4. CDR3 length: 15 amino acids. Germline V gene data show CDR1 as MRHNA and CDR2 as SNTAGT. The CDR3 sequence is CASSAEAGSTDTQYF. Here the CDR3 DNA reads TGTGCCAGCAGTGCAGAAGCGGGGAGCACAGATACGCAGTATTTT.

This chain connects TRBV13 to TRBJ1-6; the match to TRBD1 covers 11 bases. Germline loops: CDR1 PRHDT, CDR2 FYEKMQ (reference sequence). This CDR3 spans 15 amino acids. V was pared by 3 bases and J by 10 bases, with 5 bases of the junction left unmatched. The CDR3 sequence is CASSLDRGRLSPLHF. The DNA for the CDR3 is TGTGCCAGCAGCTTGGACAGGGGGCGACTCTCACCCCTCCACTTT.

The chain links TRBV14 to TRBJ2-2, with 8 bases matching TRBD1. The V gene end was trimmed by 0 bases and the J gene end by 4 bases; junction bases not matched to a gene: 22. The CDR3 runs 22 residues. CDR1 is SGHDN and CDR2 is FVKESK in the germline V gene. For the CDR3, the DNA is TGTGCCAGCAGCCAAGAGGCGTCCTTTTTTCAGGGGGCCTTTCGGTCCACCGGGGAGCTGTTTTTT. Translated, it gives CASSQEASFFQGAFRSTGELFF.

This chain joins TRBV28 and TRBJ1-5; possible D gene TRBD1, 6 bases. The CDR3 contains 15 residues. Trimming pared 2 bases from V and 7 bases from J, leaving 15 bases between. Germline V gives CDR1 MDHEN, CDR2 SYDVKM. The DNA for the CDR3 is TGTGCCAGCAGTTTAAAGACAGGCGGCGGGCAGCCCCAGCATTTT. It encodes CASSLKTGGGQPQHF.

This sequence joins TRBV14 and TRBJ2-1, with TRBD2 identical over 7 bases. This CDR3 region has 15 residues. Losses at the gene ends were 4 bases for V and 8 bases for J; bases not matched to a gene: 11. Germline assignment: CDR1 SGHDN and CDR2 FVKESK. CDR3 in amino acids: CASSRGRVPSDEQFF. Here the CDR3 DNA reads TGTGCCAGCAGCCGCGGGAGAGTCCCCTCGGATGAGCAGTTCTTC.

V gene TRBV3-1 (or the pseudogene TRBV3-2) combines with J gene TRBJ1-5, with 8 bases lining up with TRBD1. This CDR3 has 15 amino acids. The V segment lost 4 bases and the J segment 0 bases; nucleotides outside the gene matches: 2. Germline CDR1 reads LGHDT; CDR2 reads YNNKEL (reference sequence). In nucleotides, the CDR3 is TGTGCCAGCAGCCGGGGACAGGTTAGCAATCAGCCCCAGCATTTT. Amino acid sequence: CASSRGQVSNQPQHF.

The chain joins TRBV19 to TRBJ1-2; 9 nucleotides line up with TRBD1. The CDR3 loop spans 15 amino acids. After removal of 4 bases from V and 6 bases from J, the junction contained 9 bases not matched to a gene. Germline CDR1 is LNHDA and CDR2 is SQIVND (reference sequence). In DNA form, the CDR3 reads TGTGCCAGTAGTACCCGGGACAGGGCATTTGATGGCTACACCTTC. It encodes CASSTRDRAFDGYTF.

The chain employs TRBV28 and TRBJ2-7, with D possibly being TRBD1 (6 bases). CDR1 and CDR2 from the germline V gene are MDHEN and SYDVKM. The V and J ends lost 4 bases and 4 bases respectively, with 26 bases between them. The CDR3 contains 18 residues. The DNA of the CDR3 is TGTGCCAGCAGTTCTTCCCTTGATGGCAGGGGCACTAAATACGAGCAGTACTTC. It is translated as CASSSSLDGRGTKYEQYF.